This TCR beta chain was retrieved from a study of T cell repertoires in cytomegalovirus infection. Study-wide context: Both CMV infection and a matching HLA type were indicated by public TCR beta signatures.

On this clonotype: What it binds is not known.

MiXCR, applied by TCRdb to the reads, yields one record per CDR3 protein. The table includes 150,000 to 200,000 distinct CDR3 sequences, 28% detected once. CDR3 length: 15 amino acids. The V and J ends lost 7 bases and 1 base respectively, with 15 bases between them. Germline loops: CDR1 MNHEY, CDR2 SVGAGI. Notes on the study in general: In two of eight donors, the top clonotype was HLA-C-restricted CMV-specific. Cumulative frequency of public TCR beta families picked out carriers of CMV plus the relevant HLA.

The receptor comes from a human donor in good health (CMV status not recorded). Some clones in this sample may be carry-over from other donors' samples. Sequenced material: PBMCs. The chain carries TRBV6-5 and TRBJ2-3, with D possibly called TRBD1 or TRBD2 (7 bases each). DNA of the CDR3: TGTGCCAGCACCCAGGGGGGGGGGCGCACAGATACGCAGTATTTT. Its protein is CASTQGGGRTDTQYF.